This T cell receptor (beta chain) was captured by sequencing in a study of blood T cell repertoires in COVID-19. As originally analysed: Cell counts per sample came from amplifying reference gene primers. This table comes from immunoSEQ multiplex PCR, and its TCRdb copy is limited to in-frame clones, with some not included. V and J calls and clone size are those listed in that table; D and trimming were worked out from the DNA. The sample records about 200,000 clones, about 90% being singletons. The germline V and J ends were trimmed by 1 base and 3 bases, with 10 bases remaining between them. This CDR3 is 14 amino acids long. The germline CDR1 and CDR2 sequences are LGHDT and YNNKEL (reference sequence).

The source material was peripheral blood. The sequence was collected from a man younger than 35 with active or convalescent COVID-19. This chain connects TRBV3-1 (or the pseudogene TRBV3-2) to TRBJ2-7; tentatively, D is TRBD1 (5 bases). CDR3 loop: CASSQVLGDYEQYF. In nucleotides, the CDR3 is TGTGCCAGCAGCCAAGTGCTAGGGGACTACGAGCAGTACTTC.